These T cell receptor beta chains were read from a single sample in a study of shared clonotypes between healthy human individuals. The table came from immunoSEQ multiplex PCR; TCRdb's copy has only in-frame clones and leaves some out. There are about 1.9 million clones in the sample; roughly 93% occur only once, and about 1.7% lies in the top ten. Material for sequencing was naive CD8+ T cells from PBMCs. These receptors originate from a man between 18 and 35 years old in good health. Some clones in this sample may be carry-over from other donors' samples. The CDR3 runs from the conserved cysteine through the conserved F or W. A D gene is named only where the DNA matches it firmly. Not every row has a clone size; where given, it reads once, few, many or a size class.

len	abundance	j_gene	d_gene	v_gene	CDR3nt	CDR3aa
14	NA	TRBJ2-7	TRBD2	TRBV11-2	TGTGCCAGCAGCTCCCGCGGGGGGCCCTACGAGCAGTACTTC	CASSSRGGPYEQYF
14	NA	TRBJ1-2	TRBD1	TRBV7-8	TGTGCCAGCAGTTTTGGGACAGGGAACTATGGCTACACCTTC	CASSFGTGNYGYTF
14	once	TRBJ2-1	NA	TRBV4-1	TGCGCCAGCAGGCGTCGGGAAGCCTACAATGAGCAGTTCTTC	CASRRREAYNEQFF
15	NA	TRBJ1-2	TRBD1	TRBV7-9	TGTGCCAGCAGCTTAGATGCAGGGGGCATGGGAGGCTACACCTTC	CASSLDAGGMGGYTF
14	NA	TRBJ1-1	NA	TRBV28	TGTGCCAGCAAGTGGGGTGCGACACAGGACCCTGATTTCTTT	CASKWGATQDPDFF
16	NA	TRBJ2-7	NA	TRBV27	TGTGCCAGCAGTTTAGCAAGTGACGTGAGCTCCTACGAGCAGTACTTC	CASSLASDVSSYEQYF
15	NA	TRBJ2-7	NA	TRBV10-3	TGTGCCACGCTTACCTCGGACACGAGCTCCTACGAGCAGTACTTC	CATLTSDTSSYEQYF
20	NA	TRBJ1-2	TRBD1	TRBV9	TGTGCCAGCAGCGTAGACGCCGGGACAGGTTGGGTGGGGTCGGGCTATGGCTACACCTTC	CASSVDAGTGWVGSGYGYTF
17	NA	TRBJ2-5	TRBD2	TRBV2	TGTGCCAGCAGTGCGAGACTAGCGGGAGGGGGGAAGGAGACCCAGTACTTC	CASSARLAGGGKETQYF
13	NA	TRBJ1-2	NA	TRBV7-9	TGTGCCAGCAGCTCCCCTGATTCCTATGGCTACACCTTC	CASSSPDSYGYTF
14	NA	TRBJ2-2	TRBD1	TRBV15	TGTGCCACCAGAACACGAGAGGGGGCTGGGGAGCTGTTTTTT	CATRTREGAGELFF
15	NA	TRBJ1-1	NA	TRBV19	TGTGCCAGTAGAAACGTCCGGGGACTGGACACTGAAGCTTTCTTT	CASRNVRGLDTEAFF
16	NA	TRBJ2-7	TRBD1	TRBV10-3	TGTGCCATCAGTGAGTCGACGAGACAGGGGACGTACGAGCAGTACTTC	CAISESTRQGTYEQYF
16	NA	TRBJ2-1	TRBD1	TRBV7-8	TGTGCCAGCAGCTTAGAACAGGGGGTCTTTTACAATGAGCAGTTCTTC	CASSLEQGVFYNEQFF
13	NA	TRBJ1-2	TRBD1	TRBV6-1	TGTGCCAGCAGCAAACAGGGGTATGATGGCTACACCTTC	CASSKQGYDGYTF
17	NA	TRBJ2-1	TRBD2	TRBV9	TGTGCCAGCAGCGTACCCTCAAGAGGAGCGGGAGGGAATGAGCAGTTCTTC	CASSVPSRGAGGNEQFF